Reported below is one TCR beta chain. Its antigen is as yet unknown. Generated by immunoSEQ multiplex PCR, the TCRdb table keeps only in-frame clones and is missing some. The profile shows around 93,000 clones, about 87% of them singletons. The data belong to a study of OX40 agonist ivuxolimab in advanced cancers. Study-wide context: Ivuxolimab, which patients received intravenously every 2 weeks, was dosed at 0.01 to 10 mg/kg. Patients assigned to dose escalation were diagnosed with hepatocellular carcinoma, melanoma, renal cell or head and neck cancer. Eligibility rules accepted prior anti-PD-1, anti-PD-L1 or anti-CTLA-4 therapy, and around 38% had some. General study findings and limits: Within 6 weeks, CD4+ and CD8+ blood T cells expanded clonally at 0.1 to 3.0 mg/kg.

This CDR3 contains 14 residues. V lost 4 bases to trimming and J lost 13 bases, with 23 bases between them. Germline V gene sequence: CDR1 SGHNT, CDR2 YYREEE (reference sequence). V is TRBV5-4 and J is TRBJ1-2; TRBD1 is a possible D gene (5 bases). Sequencing was performed on CD4+ or CD8+ T cells sorted from blood, taken in a trial of the OX40 agonist ivuxolimab. This TCR was sampled from an adult with an advanced solid tumor such as melanoma, head and neck, liver or kidney cancer. In nucleotides, the CDR3 is TGTGCCAGCAGCCCTGGGGGGAACACCTGGAATCCCACCTTC. It codes for CASSPGGNTWNPTF.